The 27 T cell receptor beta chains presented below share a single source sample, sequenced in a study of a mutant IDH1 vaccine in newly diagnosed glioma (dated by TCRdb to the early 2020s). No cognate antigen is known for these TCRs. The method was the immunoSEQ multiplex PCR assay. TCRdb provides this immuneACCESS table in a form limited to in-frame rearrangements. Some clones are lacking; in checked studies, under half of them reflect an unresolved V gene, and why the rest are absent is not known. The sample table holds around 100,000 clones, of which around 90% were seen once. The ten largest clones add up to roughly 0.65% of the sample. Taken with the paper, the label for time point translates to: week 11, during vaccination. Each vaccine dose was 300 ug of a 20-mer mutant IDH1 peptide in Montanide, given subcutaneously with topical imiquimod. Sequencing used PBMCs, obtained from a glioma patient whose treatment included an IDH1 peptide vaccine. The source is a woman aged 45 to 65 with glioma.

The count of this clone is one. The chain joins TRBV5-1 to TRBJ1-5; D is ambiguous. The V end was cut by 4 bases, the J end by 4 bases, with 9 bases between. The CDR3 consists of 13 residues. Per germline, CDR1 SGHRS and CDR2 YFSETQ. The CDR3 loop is CASSPEWNQPQHF. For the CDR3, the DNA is TGCGCCAGCAGCCCGGAGTGGAATCAGCCCCAGCATTTT.

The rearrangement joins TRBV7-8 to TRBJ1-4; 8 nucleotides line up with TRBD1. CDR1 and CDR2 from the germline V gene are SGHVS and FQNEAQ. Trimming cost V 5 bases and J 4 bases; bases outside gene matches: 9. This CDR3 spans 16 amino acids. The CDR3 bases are TGTGCCAGCAGCCCTCTGACAGGGGCGGATAATGAAAAACTGTTTTTT. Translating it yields CASSPLTGADNEKLFF.

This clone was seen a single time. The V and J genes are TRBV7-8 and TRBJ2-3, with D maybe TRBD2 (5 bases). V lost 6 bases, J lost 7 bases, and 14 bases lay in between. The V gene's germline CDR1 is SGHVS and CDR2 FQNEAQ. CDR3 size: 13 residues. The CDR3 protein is CASRPGGRNTQYF. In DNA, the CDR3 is TGTGCCAGCAGGCCAGGTGGGAGAAATACGCAGTATTTT.

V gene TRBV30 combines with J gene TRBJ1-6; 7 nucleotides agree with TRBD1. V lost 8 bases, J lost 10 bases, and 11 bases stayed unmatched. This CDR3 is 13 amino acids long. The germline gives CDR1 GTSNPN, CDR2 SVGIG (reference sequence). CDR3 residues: CATSGTAGSPLHF. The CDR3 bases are TGTGCCACGTCCGGGACAGCGGGGTCACCCCTCCACTTT.

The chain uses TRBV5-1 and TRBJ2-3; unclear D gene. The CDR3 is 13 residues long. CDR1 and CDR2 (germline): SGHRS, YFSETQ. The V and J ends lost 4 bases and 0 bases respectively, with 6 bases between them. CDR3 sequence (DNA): TGCGCCAGCAGCACGGGCAGCACAGATACGCAGTATTTT. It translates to CASSTGSTDTQYF.

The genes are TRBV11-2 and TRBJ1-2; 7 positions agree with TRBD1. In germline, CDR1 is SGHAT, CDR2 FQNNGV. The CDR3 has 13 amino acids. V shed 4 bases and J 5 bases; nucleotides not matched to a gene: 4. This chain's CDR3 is CASSSGQTYGYTF. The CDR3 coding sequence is TGTGCCAGCAGCTCGGGACAGACTTATGGCTACACCTTC.

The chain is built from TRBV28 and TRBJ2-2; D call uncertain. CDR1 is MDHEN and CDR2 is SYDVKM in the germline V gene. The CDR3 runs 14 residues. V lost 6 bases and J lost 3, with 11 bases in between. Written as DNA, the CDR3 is TGTGCCAGCAGCAGGACGTACGACACCGGGGAGCTGTTTTTT. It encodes CASSRTYDTGELFF.

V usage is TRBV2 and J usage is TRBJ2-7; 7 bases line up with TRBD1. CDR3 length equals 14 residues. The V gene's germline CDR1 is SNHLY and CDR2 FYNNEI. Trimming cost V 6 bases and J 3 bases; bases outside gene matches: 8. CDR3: CASRTPGQFYEQYF. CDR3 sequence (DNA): TGTGCCAGCAGGACCCCGGGACAGTTCTACGAGCAGTACTTC.

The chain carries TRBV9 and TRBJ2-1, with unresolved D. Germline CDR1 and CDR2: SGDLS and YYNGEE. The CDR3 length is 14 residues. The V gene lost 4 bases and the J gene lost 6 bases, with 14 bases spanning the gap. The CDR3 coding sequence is TGTGCCAGCAGCTTTCAGCCCGCTTCCAATGAGCAGTTCTTC. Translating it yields CASSFQPASNEQFF.

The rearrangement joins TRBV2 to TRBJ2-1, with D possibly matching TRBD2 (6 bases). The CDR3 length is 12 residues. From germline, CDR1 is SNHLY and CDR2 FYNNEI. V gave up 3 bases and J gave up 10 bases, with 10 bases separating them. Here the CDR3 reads CASSETSFEQFF. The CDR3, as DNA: TGTGCCAGCAGTGAGACTAGTTTCGAGCAGTTCTTC.

CDR3 DNA: TGTGCCAGCAGCTTTATTGAAGAGACCCAGTACTTC. Its translation: CASSFIEETQYF. The chain recombines TRBV7-8 with TRBJ2-5, with D unresolved. Germline loops: CDR1 SGHVS, CDR2 FQNEAQ. The CDR3 length is 12 residues. V was cut by 3 bases and J by 3 bases, with 5 bases left in between.

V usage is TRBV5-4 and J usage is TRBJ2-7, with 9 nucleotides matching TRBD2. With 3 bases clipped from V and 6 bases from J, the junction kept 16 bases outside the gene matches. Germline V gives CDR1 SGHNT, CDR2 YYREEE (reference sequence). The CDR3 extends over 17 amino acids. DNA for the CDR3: TGTGCCAGCAGCTCCCCAGTTGTGAGAGCGGGAGGTTCCGAGCAGTACTTC. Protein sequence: CASSSPVVRAGGSEQYF.

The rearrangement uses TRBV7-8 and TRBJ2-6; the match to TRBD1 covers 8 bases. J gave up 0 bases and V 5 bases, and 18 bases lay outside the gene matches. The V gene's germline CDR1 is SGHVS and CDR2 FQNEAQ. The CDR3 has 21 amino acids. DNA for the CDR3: TGTGCCAGCAGCCCCATCCTTCGACAGGGGCTCAGATTCTCTGGGGCCAACGTCCTGACTTTC. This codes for CASSPILRQGLRFSGANVLTF.

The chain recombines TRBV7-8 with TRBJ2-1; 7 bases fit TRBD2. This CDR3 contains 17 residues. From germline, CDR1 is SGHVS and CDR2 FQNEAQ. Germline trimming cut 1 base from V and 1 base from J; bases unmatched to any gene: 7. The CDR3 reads CASSLVGGFRSYNEQFF. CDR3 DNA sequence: TGTGCCAGCAGCTTAGTGGGGGGGTTTAGGTCCTACAATGAGCAGTTCTTC.

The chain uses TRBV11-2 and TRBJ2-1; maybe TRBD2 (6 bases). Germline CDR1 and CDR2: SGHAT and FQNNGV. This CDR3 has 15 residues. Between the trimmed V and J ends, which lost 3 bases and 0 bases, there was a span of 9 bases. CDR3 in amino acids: CASSFRGSSYNEQFF. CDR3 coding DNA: TGTGCCAGCAGCTTTCGGGGGAGCTCCTACAATGAGCAGTTCTTC.

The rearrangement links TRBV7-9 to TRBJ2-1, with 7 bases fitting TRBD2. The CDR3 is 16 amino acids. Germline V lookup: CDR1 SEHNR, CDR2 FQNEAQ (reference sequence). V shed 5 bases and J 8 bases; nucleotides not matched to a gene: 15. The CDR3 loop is CASSTLPGLSHDEQFF. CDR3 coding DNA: TGTGCCAGCAGCACTTTACCGGGACTATCTCACGATGAGCAGTTCTTC. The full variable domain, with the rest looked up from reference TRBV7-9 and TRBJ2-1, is DTGVSQNPRHKITKRGQNVTFRCDPISEHNRLYWYRQTLGQGPEFLTYFQNEAQLEKSRLLSDRFSAERPKGSFSTLEIQRTEQGDSAMYLCASSTLPGLSHDEQFFGPGTRLTVL.

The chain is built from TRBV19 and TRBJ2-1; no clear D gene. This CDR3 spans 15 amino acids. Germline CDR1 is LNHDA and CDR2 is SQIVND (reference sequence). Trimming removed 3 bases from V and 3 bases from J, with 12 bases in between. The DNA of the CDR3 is TGTGCCAGTAGTATTATTGGCCTGCACTACAATGAGCAGTTCTTC. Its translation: CASSIIGLHYNEQFF.

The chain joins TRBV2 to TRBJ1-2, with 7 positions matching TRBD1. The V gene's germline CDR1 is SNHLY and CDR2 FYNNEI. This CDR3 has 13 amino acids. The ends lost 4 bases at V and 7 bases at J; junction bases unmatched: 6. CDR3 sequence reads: CASSGGQVGGYTF. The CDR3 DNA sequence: TGTGCCAGCAGTGGCGGACAGGTTGGTGGCTACACCTTC. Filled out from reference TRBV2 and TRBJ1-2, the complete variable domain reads EPEVTQTPSHQVTQMGQEVILRCVPISNHLYFYWYRQILGQKVEFLVSFYNNEISEKSEIFDDQFSVERPDGSNFTLKIRSTKLEDSAMYFCASSGGQVGGYTFGSGTRLTVV.

The CDR3 region has the DNA TGTGCCACCAGCAGGGGTGGACTAGCGGACACAGATACGCAGTATTTT. It is translated as CATSRGGLADTDTQYF. This chain uses TRBV15 with TRBJ2-3; 10 bases are shared with TRBD2. Looked up from germline, CDR1 is LNHNV and CDR2 is YYDKDF (reference sequence). V shed 3 bases and J 2 bases; nucleotides not matched to a gene: 5. The CDR3 is 16 residues long.

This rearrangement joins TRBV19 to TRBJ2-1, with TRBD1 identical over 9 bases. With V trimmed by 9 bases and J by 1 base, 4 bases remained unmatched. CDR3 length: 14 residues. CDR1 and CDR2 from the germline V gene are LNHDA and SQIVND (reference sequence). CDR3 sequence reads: CASGQGSSYNEQFF. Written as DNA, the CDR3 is TGTGCCAGCGGACAGGGGAGTTCCTACAATGAGCAGTTCTTC.

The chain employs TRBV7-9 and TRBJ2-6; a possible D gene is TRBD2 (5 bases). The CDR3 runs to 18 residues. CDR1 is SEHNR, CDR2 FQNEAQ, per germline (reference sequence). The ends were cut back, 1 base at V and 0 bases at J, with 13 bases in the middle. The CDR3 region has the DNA TGTGCCAGCAGCTTAGGCCTGGGGAGATACTCTGGGGCCAACGTCCTGACTTTC. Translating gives CASSLGLGRYSGANVLTF.

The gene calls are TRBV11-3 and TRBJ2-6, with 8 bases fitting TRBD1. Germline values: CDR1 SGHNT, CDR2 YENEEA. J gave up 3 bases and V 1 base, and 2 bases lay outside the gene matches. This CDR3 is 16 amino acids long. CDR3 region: CASSLGTGFGANVLTF. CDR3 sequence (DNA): TGTGCCAGCAGCTTAGGGACAGGGTTTGGGGCCAACGTCCTGACTTTC.

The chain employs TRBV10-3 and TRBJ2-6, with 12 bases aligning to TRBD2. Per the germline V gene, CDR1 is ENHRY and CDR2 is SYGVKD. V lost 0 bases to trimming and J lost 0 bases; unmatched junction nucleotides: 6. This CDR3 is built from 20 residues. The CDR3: CAISESLSSGRASGANVLTF. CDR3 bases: TGTGCCATCAGTGAGTCGCTCTCTAGCGGGAGGGCCTCTGGGGCCAACGTCCTGACTTTC.

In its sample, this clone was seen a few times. CDR3 residues: CAWGNWGTGELTEAFF. CDR3 coding DNA: TGTGCCTGGGGGAATTGGGGAACAGGGGAGTTGACTGAAGCTTTCTTT. The rearrangement links TRBV30 to TRBJ1-1, with 7 bases identical to TRBD1. Germline V CDR1 and CDR2: GTSNPN, SVGIG (reference sequence). This CDR3 is built from 16 residues. Trimming cost V 5 bases and J 5 bases; bases outside gene matches: 17. Complete variable domain (other parts from reference TRBV30 and TRBJ1-1): SQTIHQWPATLVQPVGSPLSLECTVEGTSNPNLYWYRQAAGRGLQLLFYSVGIGQISSEVPQNLSASRPQDRQFILSSKKLLLSDSGFYLCAWGNWGTGELTEAFFGQGTRLTVV.

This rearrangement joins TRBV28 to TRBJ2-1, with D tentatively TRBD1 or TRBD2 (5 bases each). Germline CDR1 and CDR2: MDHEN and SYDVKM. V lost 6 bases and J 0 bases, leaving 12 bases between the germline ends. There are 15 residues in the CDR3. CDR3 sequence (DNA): TGTGCCAGCAGCTCGGGACCCGCCTCCTACAATGAGCAGTTCTTC. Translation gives CASSSGPASYNEQFF.

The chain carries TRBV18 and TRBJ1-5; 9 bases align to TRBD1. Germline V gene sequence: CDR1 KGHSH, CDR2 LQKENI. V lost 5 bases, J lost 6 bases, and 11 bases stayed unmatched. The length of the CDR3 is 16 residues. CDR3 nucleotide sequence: TGTGCCAGCTCATCGTCCCGGGACAGGGTCGGTCAGCCCCAGCATTTT. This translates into CASSSSRDRVGQPQHF.

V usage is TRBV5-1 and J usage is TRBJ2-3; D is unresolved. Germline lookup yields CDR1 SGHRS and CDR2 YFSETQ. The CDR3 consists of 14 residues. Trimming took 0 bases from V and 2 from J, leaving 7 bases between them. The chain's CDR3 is CASSLGEVTDTQYF. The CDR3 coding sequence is TGCGCCAGCAGCTTGGGCGAGGTCACAGATACGCAGTATTTT.